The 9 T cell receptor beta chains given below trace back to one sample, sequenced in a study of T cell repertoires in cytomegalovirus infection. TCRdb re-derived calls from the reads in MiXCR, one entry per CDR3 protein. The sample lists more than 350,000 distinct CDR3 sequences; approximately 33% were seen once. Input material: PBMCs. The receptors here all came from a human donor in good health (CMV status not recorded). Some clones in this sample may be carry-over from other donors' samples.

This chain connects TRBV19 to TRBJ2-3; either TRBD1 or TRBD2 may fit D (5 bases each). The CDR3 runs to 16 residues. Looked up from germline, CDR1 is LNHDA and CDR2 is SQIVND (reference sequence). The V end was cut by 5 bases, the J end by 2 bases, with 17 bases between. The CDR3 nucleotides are TGTGCCAGTAGTCGGGGACCGTACACTATCACAGATACGCAGTATTTT. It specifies CASSRGPYTITDTQYF.

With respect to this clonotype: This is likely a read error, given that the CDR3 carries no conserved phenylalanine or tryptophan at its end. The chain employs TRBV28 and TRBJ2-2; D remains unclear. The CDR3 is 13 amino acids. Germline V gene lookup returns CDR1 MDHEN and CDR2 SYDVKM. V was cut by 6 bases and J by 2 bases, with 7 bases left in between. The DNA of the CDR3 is TGTGCCAGCAGCACAGCTAACACCGGGGAGCTGTTTTGT. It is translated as CASSTANTGELFC.

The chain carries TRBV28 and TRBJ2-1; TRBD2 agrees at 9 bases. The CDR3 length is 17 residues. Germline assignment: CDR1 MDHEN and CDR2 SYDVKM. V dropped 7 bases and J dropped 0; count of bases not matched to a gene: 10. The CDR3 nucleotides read TGTGCCAGCACCCCCGCAGGACTAGCGAACTCCTACAATGAGCAGTTCTTC. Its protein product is CASTPAGLANSYNEQFF.

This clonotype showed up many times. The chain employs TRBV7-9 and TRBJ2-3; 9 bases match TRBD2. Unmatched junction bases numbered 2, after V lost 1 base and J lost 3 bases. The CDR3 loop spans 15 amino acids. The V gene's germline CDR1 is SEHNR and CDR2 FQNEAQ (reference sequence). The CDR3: CASSLGLAGTDTQYF. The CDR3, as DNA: TGTGCCAGCAGCTTAGGTCTAGCGGGGACAGATACGCAGTATTTT.

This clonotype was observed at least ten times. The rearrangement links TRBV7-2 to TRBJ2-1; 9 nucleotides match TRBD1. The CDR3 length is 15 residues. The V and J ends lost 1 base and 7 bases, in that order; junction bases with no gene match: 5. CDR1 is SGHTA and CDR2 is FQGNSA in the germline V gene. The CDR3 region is CASSLGGQGKNEQFF. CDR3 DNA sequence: TGTGCCAGCAGCTTAGGAGGACAGGGGAAGAATGAGCAGTTCTTC.

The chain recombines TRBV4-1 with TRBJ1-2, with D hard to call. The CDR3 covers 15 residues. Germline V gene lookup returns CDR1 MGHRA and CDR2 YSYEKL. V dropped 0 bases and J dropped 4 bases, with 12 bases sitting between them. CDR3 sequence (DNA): TGCGCCAGCAGCCAAGAGTGGGCAGAGCGCTATGGCTACACCTTC. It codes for CASSQEWAERYGYTF.

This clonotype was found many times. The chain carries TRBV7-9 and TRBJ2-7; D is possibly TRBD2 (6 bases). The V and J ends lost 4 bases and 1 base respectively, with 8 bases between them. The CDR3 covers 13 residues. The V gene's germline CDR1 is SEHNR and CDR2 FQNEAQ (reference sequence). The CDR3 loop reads CASSSAGSYEQYF. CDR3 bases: TGTGCCAGCAGCTCTGCGGGGTCCTACGAGCAGTACTTC.

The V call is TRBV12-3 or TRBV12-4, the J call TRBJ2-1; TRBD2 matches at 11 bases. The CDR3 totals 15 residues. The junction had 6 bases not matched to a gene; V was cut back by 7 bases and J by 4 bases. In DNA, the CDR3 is TGTGCCAGCACCGGTAGCGGGGGGGCTTACAATGAGCAGTTCTTC. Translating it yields CASTGSGGAYNEQFF.

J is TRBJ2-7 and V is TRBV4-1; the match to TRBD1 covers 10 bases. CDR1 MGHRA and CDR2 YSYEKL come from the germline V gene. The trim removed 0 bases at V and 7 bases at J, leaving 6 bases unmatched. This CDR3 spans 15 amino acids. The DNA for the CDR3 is TGCGCCAGCAGCCAAGACCCGACAGGGGGCGGGGAGCAGTACTTC. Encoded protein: CASSQDPTGGGEQYF.